The present T cell receptor (beta chain) was sequenced within a study of identical twins. Study-wide results and limits: Cord blood's abundant beta clonotypes had fewer insertions, unlike memory repertoires. The study reached conclusions through statistical analysis that was cross-sectional, not following the same donors.

On this clonotype: Its cognate antigen is unknown.

Each CDR3 protein is one row after TCRdb ran MiXCR on the 5' RACE reads. In the table there are some 1,600,000 distinct CDR3 sequences, more than 30% of which are singletons. Germline V CDR1 and CDR2: ENHRY, SYGVKD. J was trimmed by 3 bases and V by 11 bases; bases with no gene match: 11. CDR3 size: 14 residues. Sequenced input: cord blood. The TCR sequence derives from a newborn girl in good health. The chain has TRBV10-3 and TRBJ2-7; 9 nucleotides match TRBD2. The CDR3 spells CAVGLETSGYEQYF. The CDR3 coding sequence is TGTGCCGTAGGTTTAGAGACTAGCGGCTACGAGCAGTACTTC.